The 26 T cell receptor beta chains below all came from one sample that was sequenced in a study of neurological immune-mediated disorders. Via MiXCR, TCRdb re-called the 5' RACE reads, giving one row per CDR3 protein. The sample consists of tens of thousands of distinct CDR3 sequences, 11% of them appearing once. The source material was CD4+ T cells from blood. All receptors derive from a woman aged 25 to 39 with HTLV-1-associated myelopathy (HAM/TSP).

The chain joins TRBV2 to TRBJ1-3; D is unresolved. The CDR3 is 21 residues long. CDR1 is SNHLY, CDR2 FYNNEI, per germline. Deletions cut 7 bases from V and 5 bases from J, with 36 bases between. The CDR3 loop is CASMSLAPGGSPGTGRNTIYF. CDR3 in DNA: TGTGCCAGCATGTCGTTGGCGCCCGGTGGGTCTCCGGGTACGGGCCGAAACACCATATATTTT.

This clonotype was seen ten or more times. The chain carries TRBV5-1 and TRBJ1-4, with a weak D call TRBD1 (5 bases). CDR3 length equals 12 residues. The germline gives CDR1 SGHRS, CDR2 YFSETQ. Trimming took 4 bases from V and 8 from J, leaving 9 bases between them. CDR3 DNA: TGCGCCAGCAGCATACGGGGGGAAAAACTGTTTTTT. Encoded protein: CASSIRGEKLFF. Using reference TRBV5-1 and TRBJ1-4 for the parts outside the CDR3, the full variable domain is KAGVTQTPRYLIKTRGQQVTLSCSPISGHRSVSWYQQTPGQGLQFLFEYFSETQRNKGNFPGRFSGRQFSNSRSEMNVSTLELGDSALYLCASSIRGEKLFFGSGTQLSVL.

This clonotype has ten or more counts. The chain links TRBV6-2 or TRBV6-3 to TRBJ2-4; D is perhaps TRBD1 or TRBD2 (5 bases each). In germline, CDR1 is MNHEY, CDR2 SVGEGT. The CDR3 totals 13 residues. The germline V and J ends were trimmed by 6 bases and 3 bases, with 9 bases remaining between them. CDR3 loop: CASSGAVKNIQYF. The CDR3 DNA reads TGTGCCAGCAGCGGGGCGGTCAAAAACATTCAGTACTTC.

Ten or more counts support this clonotype. The chain couples TRBV7-2 to TRBJ1-5; 7 positions agree with TRBD1. Germline loops: CDR1 SGHTA, CDR2 FQGNSA. This CDR3 has 15 amino acids. The trim removed 5 bases at V and 8 bases at J, leaving 12 bases unmatched. The CDR3 sequence: CASSLGQVGGKPQHF. CDR3 coding DNA: TGTGCCAGCAGCCTAGGACAGGTGGGAGGGAAGCCCCAGCATTTT.

This clonotype occurred many times. The chain combines TRBV7-9 with TRBJ2-7; D is perhaps TRBD1 (6 bases). Germline-derived CDR1 and CDR2 are SEHNR and FQNEAQ (reference sequence). The V and J ends lost 10 bases and 2 bases respectively, with 18 bases between them. The CDR3 consists of 14 residues. This CDR3 reads CATTILTGPYEQYF. The CDR3 DNA follows: TGTGCCACCACCATCCTGACAGGTCCCTACGAGCAGTACTTC.

CDR3 nucleotide sequence: TGCGCCAGCAGTGAACCGGGACAGGGGGTCCTCTCTGGAAACACCATATATTTT. Protein: CASSEPGQGVLSGNTIYF. This sequence joins TRBV10-1 and TRBJ1-3; 11 positions agree with TRBD1. Per germline, CDR1 WNHNN and CDR2 SYGVQD (reference sequence). Trimming cost V 3 bases and J 0 bases; bases outside gene matches: 7. The CDR3 length is 18 residues.

This clonotype was counted ten times or more. The junction differs from germline at one of its ends, possibly a read error. The chain employs TRBV7-2 and TRBJ2-3, with a weak D call TRBD2 (6 bases). Germline CDR1 SGHTA, CDR2 FQGNSA. The CDR3 extends over 12 amino acids. The CDR3 DNA sequence: TGTGCCAGCAGCCCTACCCGGGACTCGCTGGATTTT. Residues: CASSPTRDSLDF.

This clonotype was counted many times. The chain uses TRBV20-1 and TRBJ2-4, with TRBD1 identical over 7 bases. CDR3 length: 13 residues. Germline V gene lookup returns CDR1 DFQATT and CDR2 SNEGSKA (reference sequence). J lost 1 base, V lost 4 bases, and 1 base had no gene match. The CDR3 here is CSATGQAKNIQYF. CDR3 in DNA: TGCAGTGCTACGGGACAGGCCAAAAACATTCAGTACTTC.

This clonotype was detected ten times or more. This rearrangement joins TRBV20-1 to TRBJ1-1; D is ambiguous. The length of the CDR3 is 14 residues. Trimming removed 3 bases from V and 0 bases from J, with 11 bases in between. The germline V gene has CDR1 DFQATT and CDR2 SNEGSKA (reference sequence). CDR3 loop: CSARDTPMNTEAFF. CDR3 DNA sequence: TGCAGTGCTAGGGATACACCCATGAACACTGAAGCTTTCTTT.

This clonotype was recorded at least ten times. This chain joins TRBV5-1 and TRBJ1-1; the D is unclear. Germline CDR1 SGHRS, CDR2 YFSETQ. CDR3 length: 13 amino acids. Trimming pared 0 bases from V and 5 bases from J, leaving 8 bases between. In DNA form, the CDR3 reads TGCGCCAGCAGCTTGGTTGTGGGTACTGAAGCTTTCTTT. Translating gives CASSLVVGTEAFF.

On this clonotype itself: At one boundary the junction diverges from the germline segment, which might be a read error. The rearrangement links TRBV2 to TRBJ2-5; 7 bases agree with TRBD2. The CDR3 spans 16 residues. In germline, CDR1 is SNHLY, CDR2 FYNNEI. The CDR3 loop reads CASSTGRGDFQETQYF. In DNA, the CDR3 is TGTGCAAGCAGCACAGGACGGGGGGACTTCCAAGAGACCCAGTACTTC. Combining the CDR3 with reference TRBV2 and TRBJ2-5 gives the whole variable domain EPEVTQTPSHQVTQMGQEVILRCVPISNHLYFYWYRQILGQKVEFLVSFYNNEISEKSEIFDDQFSVERPDGSNFTLKIRSTKLEDSAMYFCASSTGRGDFQETQYFGPGTRLLVL.

This clonotype came up many times. V is TRBV12-3 or TRBV12-4 and J is TRBJ2-3, with D maybe TRBD2 (5 bases). The CDR3 spans 16 residues. The V end lost 1 base, the J end lost 4 bases, and 15 bases lay between the germline ends. DNA of the CDR3: TGTGCCAGCAGTTTAGACGGGAAGAGGTGGGCAGATACGCAGTATTTT. It translates to CASSLDGKRWADTQYF.

This clonotype was recorded a few times. This chain links TRBV19 with TRBJ2-3; no clear D gene. Germline CDR1 reads LNHDA; CDR2 reads SQIVND (reference sequence). The V gene lost 6 bases and the J gene lost 6 bases, with 22 bases spanning the gap. The CDR3 contains 16 residues. CDR3 region: CASSQRRAPLPDTQYF. The CDR3 coding sequence is TGTGCCAGTAGCCAAAGACGGGCTCCCCTACCGGATACGCAGTATTTT.

This clonotype occurred many times. V and J are TRBV7-9 and TRBJ2-2; 7 positions match TRBD1. There are 15 residues in the CDR3. The germline gives CDR1 SEHNR, CDR2 FQNEAQ (reference sequence). V lost 5 bases, J lost 0 bases, and 3 bases stayed unmatched. CDR3 in DNA: TGTGCCAGCAGCAAAGGGACAGCGAACACCGGGGAGCTGTTTTTT. Protein sequence: CASSKGTANTGELFF.

In its sample, this clonotype ranks as medium-sized. The chain employs TRBV20-1 and TRBJ1-5; D uncertain. This CDR3 has 15 residues. CDR1 is DFQATT and CDR2 is SNEGSKA in the germline V gene (reference sequence). The V and J ends lost 0 bases and 6 bases respectively, with 15 bases between them. CDR3 residues: CSARDSAGSTQPQHF. The DNA of the CDR3 is TGCAGTGCTAGAGATTCGGCAGGTTCTACTCAGCCCCAGCATTTT.

Many counts were recorded for this clonotype. The rearrangement links TRBV20-1 to TRBJ2-7, with 8 positions matching TRBD1. V trimming: 0 bases; J trimming: 3 bases; junction bases outside the gene matches: 7. The CDR3 runs 15 residues. In germline, CDR1 is DFQATT, CDR2 SNEGSKA (reference sequence). CDR3 sequence: CSARDLRTGYYEQYF. Here the CDR3 DNA reads TGCAGTGCTAGAGATTTAAGGACAGGGTACTACGAGCAGTACTTC.

This clonotype came up many times. V and J are TRBV2 and TRBJ2-3; D is unresolved. The CDR3 is 14 amino acids. From germline, CDR1 is SNHLY and CDR2 FYNNEI. V dropped 2 bases and J dropped 4 bases, with 10 bases sitting between them. CDR3 sequence (DNA): TGTGCCAGCAGTGAAAAAGGGTTATCAGATACGCAGTATTTT. This codes for CASSEKGLSDTQYF. Together with reference TRBV2 and TRBJ2-3, the CDR3 gives the full variable domain: EPEVTQTPSHQVTQMGQEVILRCVPISNHLYFYWYRQILGQKVEFLVSFYNNEISEKSEIFDDQFSVERPDGSNFTLKIRSTKLEDSAMYFCASSEKGLSDTQYFGPGTRLTVL.

The chain employs TRBV7-6 and TRBJ1-6, with TRBD1 matching over 8 bases. Germline loops: CDR1 SGHVS, CDR2 FNYEAQ. V shed 3 bases, J shed 19 bases, and the junction held 8 bases outside the gene matches. The CDR3 extends over 12 amino acids. The CDR3 spells CASSLLRGLIHF. The CDR3 DNA is TGTGCCAGCAGCTTGCTCAGGGGGCTCATACACTTT.

This clonotype came up many times. DNA of the CDR3: TGCAGTGCTGGGGACCCGTTCTCTGGAAACACCATATATTTT. It translates to CSAGDPFSGNTIYF. The V and J genes are TRBV20-1 and TRBJ1-3, with D tentatively TRBD1 (5 bases). This CDR3 has 14 amino acids. V was trimmed by 5 bases and J by 0 bases, leaving 11 bases between them. Germline V gene lookup returns CDR1 DFQATT and CDR2 SNEGSKA (reference sequence).

This clonotype was detected ten times or more. The chain recombines TRBV20-1 with TRBJ2-1; 7 bases fit TRBD2. The CDR3 totals 14 residues. V shed 1 base, J shed 0 bases, and the junction held 0 bases outside the gene matches. Germline V gene sequence: CDR1 DFQATT, CDR2 SNEGSKA (reference sequence). The CDR3 spells CSARGGSSYNEQFF. The CDR3 nucleotides read TGCAGTGCTAGAGGCGGGAGCTCCTACAATGAGCAGTTCTTC.

In its sample, this clonotype is medium-sized. The rearrangement uses TRBV12-3 or TRBV12-4 and TRBJ1-5, with no clear D. The CDR3 has 14 amino acids. V was shortened by 1 base and J by 5 bases, with 9 bases between the two germline ends. The CDR3 loop is CASSLGGFYQPQHF. For the CDR3, the DNA is TGTGCCAGCAGTTTAGGAGGGTTCTATCAGCCCCAGCATTTT.

This clonotype ranks as medium-sized. The gene calls are TRBV20-1 and TRBJ2-3; possible D gene TRBD1, 6 bases. The CDR3 loop spans 15 amino acids. The ends were cut back, 0 bases at V and 4 bases at J, with 14 bases in the middle. Germline V CDR1 and CDR2: DFQATT, SNEGSKA (reference sequence). The CDR3 nucleotides read TGCAGTGCTAGAGATAAGGGGGTATGGTCAGATACGCAGTATTTT. Protein sequence: CSARDKGVWSDTQYF.

With respect to this clonotype: Germline is not matched at one junction end, which may reflect a read error. V is TRBV5-1 and J is TRBJ2-2, with D uncertain. The CDR3 is 12 residues long. Germline assignment: CDR1 SGHRS and CDR2 YFSETQ. The CDR3 nucleotides read TGTGCCAGCAGCTATAACACCGTGGAGCTGTATTTT. Protein sequence: CASSYNTVELYF.

At least ten counts were recorded for this clonotype. DNA of the CDR3: TGTGCCAGCAGCCTTTGGACAGGGGGCTTTGTGGACACTGAAGCTTTCTTT. This translates into CASSLWTGGFVDTEAFF. This sequence joins TRBV3-1 and TRBJ1-1; 11 nucleotides match TRBD1. The CDR3 is made up of 17 amino acids. Germline CDR1 reads LGHDT; CDR2 reads YNNKEL (reference sequence). J gave up 3 bases and V 4 bases, and 10 bases lay outside the gene matches.

Many counts were recorded for this clonotype. This chain links TRBV5-1 with TRBJ2-3; D gene ambiguous. The CDR3 contains 15 residues. Germline CDR1 and CDR2: SGHRS and YFSETQ. Trimming removed 4 bases from V and 4 bases from J, with 16 bases in between. The CDR3 DNA sequence: TGCGCCAGCAGCCCTAGTGTCTCAGAGTCAGATACGCAGTATTTT. This translates into CASSPSVSESDTQYF.

This clonotype has at least ten counts. This chain links TRBV2 with TRBJ2-6; D is perhaps TRBD1 (6 bases). Germline-derived CDR1 and CDR2 are SNHLY and FYNNEI. V shed 10 bases and J shed 0 bases, with 22 bases lying between them. CDR3 length: 18 residues. The CDR3 DNA sequence: TGTGCCATCCCCACGACAGGTGGAATCTACTCTGGGGCCAACGTCCTGACTTTC. Residues: CAIPTTGGIYSGANVLTF.